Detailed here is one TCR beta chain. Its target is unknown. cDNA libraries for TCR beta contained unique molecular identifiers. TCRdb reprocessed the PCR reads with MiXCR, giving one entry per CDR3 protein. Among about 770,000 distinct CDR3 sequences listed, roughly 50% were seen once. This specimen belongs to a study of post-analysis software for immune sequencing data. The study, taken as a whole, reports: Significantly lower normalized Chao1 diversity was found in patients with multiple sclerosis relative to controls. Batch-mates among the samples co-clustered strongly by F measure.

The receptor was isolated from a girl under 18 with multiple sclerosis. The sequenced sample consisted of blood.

In nucleotides, the CDR3 is TGTGCCAGCAGCGGGACAGGGGATTTCGGGGAGCAGTTCTTC. As protein: CASSGTGDFGEQFF. The chain recombines TRBV27 with TRBJ2-1; 10 bases match TRBD1. The trim removed 6 bases at V and 10 bases at J, leaving 9 bases unmatched. Per the germline V gene, CDR1 is MNHEY and CDR2 is SMNVEV (reference sequence). The CDR3 loop spans 14 amino acids.